Shown below are 28 T cell receptor beta chains from a single sample sequenced in a study of blood T cell repertoires in COVID-19 (dated by TCRdb to about 2020). The method behind the library was the immunoSEQ multiplex PCR assay. This is the immuneACCESS table as TCRdb keeps it, with only in-frame sequences that have V and J called. A part of the clones is gone; compared with another copy, unresolved V genes explain less than half, and the rest is unexplained. This sample comprises around 50,000 clones, about 92% of them detected only once. The ten largest clones capture about 3.1% of the sample. Sample: peripheral blood. The receptors were gathered from a human donor in a cohort sampled during active COVID-19.

The CDR3 DNA sequence: TGTGCCAGCAGTGAGAGTGCGGGAGGGCCGCAGGTTGAGCAGTTCTTC. Translating it yields CASSESAGGPQVEQFF. The chain employs TRBV2 and TRBJ2-1; 9 bases map to TRBD2. This CDR3 has 16 residues. Germline V gene sequence: CDR1 SNHLY, CDR2 FYNNEI. V lost 3 bases, J lost 9 bases, and 12 bases stayed unmatched.

V gene TRBV6-4 combines with J gene TRBJ2-2; a possible D gene is TRBD1 (6 bases). Germline values: CDR1 MRHNA, CDR2 SNTAGT. The CDR3 loop spans 14 amino acids. V gave up 9 bases and J gave up 3 bases, with 14 bases separating them. Here the CDR3 reads CARYRDTHTGELFF. CDR3 bases: TGTGCCAGGTACCGGGACACTCACACCGGGGAGCTGTTTTTT.

The V call is TRBV28, the J call TRBJ1-5; D perhaps matches TRBD1 (5 bases). Germline CDR1 MDHEN, CDR2 SYDVKM. There are 14 residues in the CDR3. V shed 6 bases and J shed 6 bases, with 15 bases lying between them. The CDR3: CASSPSGISQPQHF. CDR3 bases: TGTGCCAGCAGCCCTTCAGGGATTTCTCAGCCCCAGCATTTT.

CDR3 coding DNA: TGTGCCAGCAGCTTCGGTGCGACAGGGGTCCAAGAGACCCAGTACTTC. Translating gives CASSFGATGVQETQYF. The chain is built from TRBV5-4 and TRBJ2-5; 8 bases are a match to TRBD1. Trimming took 2 bases from V and 1 from J; bases not matched to a gene: 7. The CDR3 runs 16 residues. Per germline, CDR1 SGHNT and CDR2 YYREEE (reference sequence). The complete variable domain, with remaining parts taken from reference TRBV5-4 and TRBJ2-5, reads ETGVTQSPTHLIKTRGQQVTLRCSSQSGHNTVSWYQQALGQGPQFIFQYYREEENGRGNFPPRFSGLQFPNYSSELNVNALELDDSALYLCASSFGATGVQETQYFGPGTRLLVL.

The chain employs TRBV6-5 and TRBJ2-7, with a tentative D call TRBD2 (6 bases). V gave up 6 bases and J gave up 4 bases, with 10 bases separating them. CDR1 and CDR2 from the germline V gene are MNHEY and SVGAGI. The CDR3 is 12 residues long. This chain's CDR3 is CASRDGRYEQYF. The CDR3 DNA follows: TGTGCCAGCAGGGACGGGAGATACGAGCAGTACTTC.

J is TRBJ2-7 and V is TRBV9, with 8 nucleotides matching TRBD1. Germline CDR1 reads SGDLS; CDR2 reads YYNGEE. CDR3 length: 15 residues. The V segment lost 8 bases and the J segment 6 bases; nucleotides outside the gene matches: 16. The CDR3 sequence is CASDTRTGRFGEQYF. CDR3 DNA sequence: TGTGCCAGTGACACACGGACAGGGCGCTTCGGCGAGCAGTACTTC.

The V call is TRBV27, the J call TRBJ2-7; weak D call: TRBD1 (6 bases). Germline CDR1 and CDR2: MNHEY and SMNVEV (reference sequence). The length of the CDR3 is 13 residues. V was cut by 6 bases and J by 6 bases, with 15 bases left in between. In DNA form, the CDR3 reads TGTGCCAGCAGCCAACGTTTAGGGGGCGAGCAGTACTTC. This encodes CASSQRLGGEQYF.

CDR3 sequence reads: CASSVSSGSYEQYF. In DNA form, the CDR3 reads TGTGCCAGCAGCGTGTCTAGCGGGAGTTACGAGCAGTACTTC. The chain joins TRBV9 to TRBJ2-7; 10 bases agree with TRBD2. The CDR3 covers 14 residues. In germline, CDR1 is SGDLS, CDR2 YYNGEE. Unmatched junction bases numbered 3, after V lost 2 bases and J lost 4 bases.

V and J are TRBV10-3 and TRBJ2-3, with TRBD2 identical over 7 bases. V was clipped by 10 bases and J by 0 bases; unmatched bases: 1. Germline loops: CDR1 ENHRY, CDR2 SYGVKD. The CDR3 sequence is 12 residues long. The CDR3 DNA follows: TGTGCCAGTAGCGGGAGCACAGATACGCAGTATTTT. Its translation is CASSGSTDTQYF.

This clone is a singleton in its sample. The chain recombines TRBV6-6 with TRBJ2-7; 7 bases are a match to TRBD2. J gave up 1 base and V 5 bases, and 14 bases lay outside the gene matches. Germline lookup yields CDR1 MNHNY and CDR2 SVGAGI (reference sequence). CDR3 length: 17 amino acids. The chain's CDR3 is CASSRNPFSGGSYEQYF. CDR3 nucleotide sequence: TGTGCCAGCAGTCGAAACCCCTTTTCGGGAGGTTCCTACGAGCAGTACTTC.

V and J are TRBV2 and TRBJ2-6; 9 positions match TRBD1. The CDR3 sequence is 16 residues long. Germline CDR1 and CDR2: SNHLY and FYNNEI. The J segment lost 0 bases and the V segment lost 5 bases, leaving 2 bases of the junction unmatched. Here the CDR3 reads CASSQTGGSGANVLTF. CDR3 bases: TGTGCCAGCAGTCAGACAGGGGGCTCTGGGGCCAACGTCCTGACTTTC. Supplemented by reference TRBV2 and TRBJ2-6, the full variable domain reads EPEVTQTPSHQVTQMGQEVILRCVPISNHLYFYWYRQILGQKVEFLVSFYNNEISEKSEIFDDQFSVERPDGSNFTLKIRSTKLEDSAMYFCASSQTGGSGANVLTFGAGSRLTVL.

This clone came up once. This chain connects TRBV18 to TRBJ2-1; 11 bases are shared with TRBD2. The CDR3 spans 17 residues. Germline values: CDR1 KGHSH, CDR2 LQKENI. V was pared by 3 bases and J by 4 bases, with 8 bases of the junction left unmatched. CDR3 protein: CASSPTSGAGLYNEQFF. The CDR3 DNA is TGTGCCAGCTCACCGACTAGCGGGGCGGGATTGTACAATGAGCAGTTCTTC.

This clone was seen only once. The chain couples TRBV25-1 to TRBJ1-4; D gene unclear. Per the germline V gene, CDR1 is MGHDK and CDR2 is SYGVNS. The CDR3 runs 15 residues. Trimming took off 0 bases at V and 8 bases at J, with 13 bases between the two ends. The CDR3 nucleotides are TGTGCCAGCAGTGAATATATAAGCCTCGGGGAAAAACTGTTTTTT. Translating gives CASSEYISLGEKLFF.

This clone was seen a few times. The CDR3 is CASSYMTGTSYEQYF. CDR3 DNA: TGTGCCAGCAGCTACATGACAGGGACCTCCTACGAGCAGTACTTC. The gene calls are TRBV11-2 and TRBJ2-7; 7 nucleotides align to TRBD1. Germline-derived CDR1 and CDR2 are SGHAT and FQNNGV. This CDR3 comprises 15 residues. The trim removed 4 bases at V and 0 bases at J, leaving 6 bases unmatched.

The sample holds one count of this clone. The DNA of the CDR3 is TGTGCCTGGAGTGTACGGGGGATTTCTGCCATATATTTT. As protein: CAWSVRGISAIYF. The chain joins TRBV30 to TRBJ1-3, with D perhaps TRBD1 (5 bases). Germline CDR1 is GTSNPN and CDR2 is SVGIG (reference sequence). V lost 0 bases and J lost 11, with 14 bases in between. The CDR3 runs to 13 residues.

The chain recombines TRBV24-1 with TRBJ2-7; a weak D match, TRBD2 (6 bases). CDR1 is KGHDR, CDR2 SFDVKD, per germline. V lost 4 bases to trimming and J lost 0 bases, with 9 bases between them. There are 14 residues in the CDR3. CDR3 in DNA: TGTGCCACCAGTGACCCGACTAGCTCCTACGAGCAGTACTTC. Its protein product is CATSDPTSSYEQYF.

The chain is built from TRBV9 and TRBJ2-3, with 7 nucleotides matching TRBD2. This CDR3 has 15 amino acids. Unmatched junction bases numbered 4, after V lost 2 bases and J lost 1 base. CDR1 SGDLS and CDR2 YYNGEE come from the germline V gene. As DNA, the CDR3 is TGTGCCAGCAGCGTGGCGGGAGCGGGCACAGATACGCAGTATTTT. Translation gives CASSVAGAGTDTQYF.

The CDR3 loop is CASSQDPSGNYNEQFF. The CDR3 DNA follows: TGCGCCAGCAGCCAAGACCCTTCCGGGAACTACAATGAGCAGTTCTTC. The chain couples TRBV4-1 to TRBJ2-1; possible D gene TRBD2, 5 bases. This CDR3 spans 16 amino acids. Trimming took off 0 bases at V and 3 bases at J, with 12 bases between the two ends. Germline V gene sequence: CDR1 MGHRA, CDR2 YSYEKL.

Here the CDR3 DNA reads TGCGCCAGCAGTGACCTTAGGACTAGCGGGAGGGCGGGGACCCAGTACTTC. This gives the protein CASSDLRTSGRAGTQYF. The V call is TRBV10-2, the J call TRBJ2-5; 15 bases line up with TRBD2. V was pared by 3 bases and J by 7 bases, with 9 bases of the junction left unmatched. In germline, CDR1 is WSHSY, CDR2 SAAADI. The CDR3 spans 17 residues.

This chain joins TRBV27 and TRBJ2-6; D is unclear. V was clipped by 5 bases and J by 0 bases, with 8 bases between them. The CDR3 sequence is 15 residues long. Germline-derived CDR1 and CDR2 are MNHEY and SMNVEV (reference sequence). This chain's CDR3 is CASSLTASGANVLTF. DNA for the CDR3: TGTGCCAGCAGTCTAACAGCCTCTGGGGCCAACGTCCTGACTTTC.

The genes are TRBV12-5 and TRBJ2-2, with TRBD2 as a possible D gene (6 bases). CDR1 is LGHNT, CDR2 FRNRAP, per germline. Trimming removed 6 bases at V and 1 base at J, with 9 bases between. This CDR3 is 14 amino acids long. Written as DNA, the CDR3 is TGTGCTAGTGGATCGGGACTGAACACCGGGGAGCTGTTTTTT. This translates into CASGSGLNTGELFF. The whole variable domain, filled in from reference TRBV12-5 and TRBJ2-2, reads DARVTQTPRHKVTEMGQEVTMRCQPILGHNTVFWYRQTMMQGLELLAYFRNRAPLDDSGMPKDRFSAEMPDATLATLKIQPSEPRDSAVYFCASGSGLNTGELFFGEGSRLTVL.

The V and J genes are TRBV11-2 and TRBJ2-1, with 12 nucleotides matching TRBD2. This CDR3 spans 18 amino acids. The germline V gene encodes CDR1 SGHAT and CDR2 FQNNGV. Trimming at V came to 1 base and at J to 5 bases, leaving 9 bases not matched to a gene. The CDR3 is CASSLAASGRASNNEQFF. CDR3 nucleotides: TGTGCCAGCAGCTTAGCGGCTAGCGGGAGGGCCAGTAACAATGAGCAGTTCTTC.

The chain combines TRBV20-1 with TRBJ1-5; 7 bases fit TRBD1. Unmatched junction bases numbered 1, after V lost 5 bases and J lost 6 bases. Germline CDR1 DFQATT, CDR2 SNEGSKA (reference sequence). The CDR3 length is 11 residues. The CDR3 sequence: CSAQGGQPQHF. The CDR3 nucleotides read TGCAGTGCTCAGGGGGGTCAGCCCCAGCATTTT.

This rearrangement joins TRBV27 to TRBJ2-7; TRBD2 agrees at 8 bases. J gave up 5 bases and V 5 bases, and 11 bases lay outside the gene matches. Germline values: CDR1 MNHEY, CDR2 SMNVEV (reference sequence). The CDR3 has 15 amino acids. The CDR3: CASSPAGAVKNEQYF. The CDR3 nucleotides are TGTGCCAGCAGTCCAGCGGGGGCCGTAAAAAACGAGCAGTACTTC.

The V and J genes are TRBV6-1 and TRBJ2-2; 7 bases match TRBD2. The trim removed 2 bases at V and 2 bases at J, leaving 5 bases unmatched. The germline CDR1 and CDR2 sequences are MNHNS and SASEGT. The CDR3 consists of 16 residues. CDR3 amino acids: CASSEIAGINTGELFF. The CDR3 coding sequence is TGTGCCAGCAGTGAAATAGCGGGCATAAACACCGGGGAGCTGTTTTTT.

The gene calls are TRBV2 and TRBJ1-2, with no clear D. Trimming removed 3 bases from V and 4 bases from J, with 12 bases in between. The V gene's germline CDR1 is SNHLY and CDR2 FYNNEI. The length of the CDR3 is 14 residues. CDR3 region: CASSETGLGYGYTF. The DNA of the CDR3 is TGTGCCAGCAGTGAGACGGGTTTGGGCTATGGCTACACCTTC. Looking up the rest from reference TRBV2 and TRBJ1-2 gives the full variable domain: EPEVTQTPSHQVTQMGQEVILRCVPISNHLYFYWYRQILGQKVEFLVSFYNNEISEKSEIFDDQFSVERPDGSNFTLKIRSTKLEDSAMYFCASSETGLGYGYTFGSGTRLTVV.

V is TRBV7-8 and J is TRBJ2-7, with 9 bases lining up with TRBD2. CDR1 is SGHVS and CDR2 is FQNEAQ in the germline V gene. Losses at the gene ends were 7 bases for V and 5 bases for J; bases not matched to a gene: 12. This CDR3 comprises 15 residues. The DNA of the CDR3 is TGTGCCAGCACCTCTCTTAGCGGGAGCGGCGACGAGCAGTACTTC. It specifies CASTSLSGSGDEQYF.

The chain is built from TRBV5-3 and TRBJ1-1, with TRBD1 matching over 9 bases. TRBV5-3 is an ORF; its function is uncertain. Unmatched junction bases numbered 5, after V lost 4 bases and J lost 1 base. The CDR3 length is 15 residues. The CDR3: CARSVIQGANTEAFF. CDR3 coding DNA: TGTGCCAGAAGCGTTATACAGGGGGCGAACACTGAAGCTTTCTTT.